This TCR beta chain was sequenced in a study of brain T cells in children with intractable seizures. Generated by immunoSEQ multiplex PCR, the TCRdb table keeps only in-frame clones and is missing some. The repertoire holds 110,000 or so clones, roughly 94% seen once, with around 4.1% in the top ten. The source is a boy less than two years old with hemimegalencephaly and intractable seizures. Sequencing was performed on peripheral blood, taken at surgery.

CDR3 DNA sequence: TGCGCCAGCAGCACAGGACTAGCGGGATACAATGAGCAGTTCTTC. Its protein product is CASSTGLAGYNEQFF. The chain links TRBV5-1 to TRBJ2-1; 12 nucleotides match TRBD2. CDR1 SGHRS and CDR2 YFSETQ come from the germline V gene. Trimming took 4 bases from V and 4 from J; bases not matched to a gene: 3. CDR3 size: 15 residues.